Presented here are 5 T cell receptor beta chains from one specimen sequenced in a study of blood T cell repertoires in COVID-19. Data came from immunoSEQ multiplex PCR; TCRdb stores just in-frame clones and leaves some out. The table records 100,000 or so clones, 85% of them present only once. The sequenced sample consisted of peripheral blood. The receptors originated from a woman aged 70 to 79 with active or convalescent COVID-19.

CDR3 residues: CASSGGLAGRYNEQFF. CDR3 bases: TGCGCCAGCAGCGGGGGACTAGCGGGGAGATACAATGAGCAGTTCTTC. The chain recombines TRBV5-1 with TRBJ2-1; TRBD2 agrees at 13 bases. CDR1 is SGHRS and CDR2 is YFSETQ in the germline V gene. The CDR3 is 16 amino acids. Germline trimming cut 4 bases from V and 4 bases from J; bases unmatched to any gene: 5.

V and J are TRBV27 and TRBJ2-2, with D tentatively TRBD1 (5 bases). The CDR3 is 13 residues long. Germline CDR1 reads MNHEY; CDR2 reads SMNVEV (reference sequence). Deletions cut 6 bases from V and 6 bases from J, with 11 bases between. CDR3 residues: CASRHDRPGELFF. For the CDR3, the DNA is TGTGCCAGCAGACATGACAGACCCGGGGAGCTGTTTTTT.

This clone was detected only once. An end of the junction does not agree with germline; a read error may underlie this. The CDR3 sequence: CASSRGQDLLFF. The CDR3 DNA is TGTGCCAGCAGCCGAGGACAGGATCTCCTCTTTTTC. V is TRBV5-5 and J is TRBJ1-2; the match to TRBD1 covers 7 bases. CDR3 length: 12 residues. Germline V gene data show CDR1 as SGHKS and CDR2 as YYEKEE (reference sequence).

V gene TRBV18 combines with J gene TRBJ1-2; possibly TRBD1 for D (6 bases). CDR1 is KGHSH and CDR2 is LQKENI in the germline V gene. V lost 2 bases and J 7 bases, leaving 11 bases between the germline ends. The CDR3 spans 13 residues. The CDR3 bases are TGTGCCAGCTCACCAAGTACAGGGTCTGGCTACACCTTC. Encoded protein: CASSPSTGSGYTF. The full variable domain, rest sourced from reference TRBV18 and TRBJ1-2, is NAGVMQNPRHLVRRRGQEARLRCSPMKGHSHVYWYRQLPEEGLKFMVYLQKENIIDESGMPKERFSAEFPKEGPSILRIQQVVRGDSAAYFCASSPSTGSGYTFGSGTRLTVV.

CDR3 nucleotides: TGTGCCAGCAGTGAGCGACTGGAAGAGGATACGCAGTATTTT. Its protein is CASSERLEEDTQYF. The chain employs TRBV6-1 and TRBJ2-3; D call uncertain. The CDR3 covers 14 residues. Trimming cost V 3 bases and J 6 bases, with 13 bases left between them. Germline V gives CDR1 MNHNS, CDR2 SASEGT.